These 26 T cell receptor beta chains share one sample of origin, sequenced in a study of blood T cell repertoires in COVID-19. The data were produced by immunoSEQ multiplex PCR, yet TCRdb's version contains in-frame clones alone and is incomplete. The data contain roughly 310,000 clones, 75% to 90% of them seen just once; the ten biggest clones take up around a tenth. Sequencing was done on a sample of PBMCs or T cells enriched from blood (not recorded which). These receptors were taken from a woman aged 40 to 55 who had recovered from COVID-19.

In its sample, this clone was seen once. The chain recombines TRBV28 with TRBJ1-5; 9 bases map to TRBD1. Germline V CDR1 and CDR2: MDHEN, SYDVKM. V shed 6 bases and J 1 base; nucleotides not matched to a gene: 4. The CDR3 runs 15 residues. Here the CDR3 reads CASSLTGGSNQPQHF. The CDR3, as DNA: TGTGCCAGCAGCCTGACAGGGGGAAGCAATCAGCCCCAGCATTTT. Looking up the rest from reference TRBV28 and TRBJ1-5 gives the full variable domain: DVKVTQSSRYLVKRTGEKVFLECVQDMDHENMFWYRQDPGLGLRLIYFSYDVKMKEKGDIPEGYSVSREKKERFSLILESASTNQTSMYLCASSLTGGSNQPQHFGDGTRLSIL.

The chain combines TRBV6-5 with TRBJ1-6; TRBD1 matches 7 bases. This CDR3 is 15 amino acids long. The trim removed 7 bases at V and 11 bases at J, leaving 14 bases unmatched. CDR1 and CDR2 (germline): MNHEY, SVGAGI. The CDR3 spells CASNSGDSGGAPLHF. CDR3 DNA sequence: TGTGCCAGCAATTCCGGGGACAGCGGGGGAGCACCCCTCCACTTT.

The CDR3 reads CASSLEASGSYNEQFF. The CDR3 DNA reads as TGCGCCAGCAGCTTGGAGGCTAGCGGATCCTACAATGAGCAGTTCTTC. The rearrangement joins TRBV5-1 to TRBJ2-1; 7 bases line up with TRBD2. The CDR3 is 16 residues long. After removal of 0 bases from V and 1 base from J, the junction contained 4 bases not matched to a gene. CDR1 is SGHRS, CDR2 YFSETQ, per germline.

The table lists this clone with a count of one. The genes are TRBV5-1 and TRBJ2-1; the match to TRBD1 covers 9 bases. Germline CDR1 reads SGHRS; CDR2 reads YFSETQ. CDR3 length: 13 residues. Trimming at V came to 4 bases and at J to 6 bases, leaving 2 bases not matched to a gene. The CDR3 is CASSQTGGNEQFF. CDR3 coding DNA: TGCGCCAGCAGCCAGACAGGGGGCAATGAGCAGTTCTTC.

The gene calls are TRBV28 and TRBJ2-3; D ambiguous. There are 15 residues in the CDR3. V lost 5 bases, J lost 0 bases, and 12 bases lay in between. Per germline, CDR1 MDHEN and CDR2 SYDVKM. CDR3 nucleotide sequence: TGTGCCAGCAGTGCCCGATTAACTAGCACAGATACGCAGTATTTT. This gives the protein CASSARLTSTDTQYF.

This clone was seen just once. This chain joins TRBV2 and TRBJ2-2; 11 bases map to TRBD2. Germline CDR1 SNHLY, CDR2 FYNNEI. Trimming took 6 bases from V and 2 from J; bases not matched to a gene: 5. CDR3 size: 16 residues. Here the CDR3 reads CASRAGLADNTGELFF. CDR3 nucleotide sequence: TGTGCCAGCAGGGCGGGACTAGCGGACAACACCGGGGAGCTGTTTTTT.

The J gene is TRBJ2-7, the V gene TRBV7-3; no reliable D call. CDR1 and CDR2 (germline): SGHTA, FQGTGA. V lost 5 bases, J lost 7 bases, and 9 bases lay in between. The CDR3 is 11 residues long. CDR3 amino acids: CASSLSREQYF. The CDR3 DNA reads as TGTGCCAGCAGCCTCTCGAGGGAGCAGTACTTC.

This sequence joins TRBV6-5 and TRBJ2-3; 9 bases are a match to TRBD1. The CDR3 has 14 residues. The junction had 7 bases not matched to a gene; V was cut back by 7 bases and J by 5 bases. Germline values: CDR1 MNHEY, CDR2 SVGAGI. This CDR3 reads CASKTGGSVDTQYF. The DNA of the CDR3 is TGTGCCAGCAAAACAGGGGGCTCGGTAGATACGCAGTATTTT.

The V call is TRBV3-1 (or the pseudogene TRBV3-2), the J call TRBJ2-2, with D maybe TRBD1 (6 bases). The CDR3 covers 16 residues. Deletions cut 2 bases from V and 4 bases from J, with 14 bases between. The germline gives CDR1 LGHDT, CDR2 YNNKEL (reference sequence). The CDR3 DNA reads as TGTGCCAGCAGCCAAATTTTTGGGGGCCTCACCGGGGAGCTGTTTTTT. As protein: CASSQIFGGLTGELFF.

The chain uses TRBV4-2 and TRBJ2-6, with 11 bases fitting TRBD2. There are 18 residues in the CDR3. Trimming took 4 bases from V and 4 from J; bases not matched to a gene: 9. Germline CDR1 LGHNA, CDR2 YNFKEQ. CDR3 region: CASSPETSGISGANVLTF. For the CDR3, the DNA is TGTGCCAGCAGCCCTGAGACTAGCGGGATTTCAGGGGCCAACGTCCTGACTTTC.

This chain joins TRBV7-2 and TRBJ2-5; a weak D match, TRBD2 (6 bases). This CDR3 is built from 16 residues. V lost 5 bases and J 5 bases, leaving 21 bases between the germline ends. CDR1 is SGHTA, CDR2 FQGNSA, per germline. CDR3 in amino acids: CASSPTSGGGGETQYF. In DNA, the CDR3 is TGTGCCAGCAGCCCAACCTCCGGGGGAGGCGGGGAGACCCAGTACTTC.

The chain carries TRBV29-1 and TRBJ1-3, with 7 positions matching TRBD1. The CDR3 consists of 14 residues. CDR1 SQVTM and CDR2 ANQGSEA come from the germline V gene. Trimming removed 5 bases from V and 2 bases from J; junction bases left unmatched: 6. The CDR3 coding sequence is TGCAGCGTTCGTGACAGGGAGACTGGAAACACCATATATTTT. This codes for CSVRDRETGNTIYF.

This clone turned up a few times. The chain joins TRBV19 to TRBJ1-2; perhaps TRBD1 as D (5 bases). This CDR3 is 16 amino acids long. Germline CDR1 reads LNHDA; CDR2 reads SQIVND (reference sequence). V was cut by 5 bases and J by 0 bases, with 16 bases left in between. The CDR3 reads CASSASSGGSNYGYTF. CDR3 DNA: TGTGCCAGTAGTGCATCCTCGGGGGGATCTAACTATGGCTACACCTTC.

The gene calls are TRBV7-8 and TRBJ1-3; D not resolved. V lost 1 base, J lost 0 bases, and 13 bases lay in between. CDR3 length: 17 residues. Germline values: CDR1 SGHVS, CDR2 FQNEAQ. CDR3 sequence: CASSLVPLAHSGNTIYF. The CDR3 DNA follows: TGTGCCAGCAGCTTAGTTCCGTTGGCTCACTCTGGAAACACCATATATTTT.

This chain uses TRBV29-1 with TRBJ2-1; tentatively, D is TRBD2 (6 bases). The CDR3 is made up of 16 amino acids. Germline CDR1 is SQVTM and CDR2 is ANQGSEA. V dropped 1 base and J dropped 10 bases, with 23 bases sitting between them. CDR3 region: CSVEARTKGASGEQFF. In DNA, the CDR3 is TGCAGCGTTGAAGCCCGGACTAAAGGAGCCTCAGGGGAGCAGTTCTTC.

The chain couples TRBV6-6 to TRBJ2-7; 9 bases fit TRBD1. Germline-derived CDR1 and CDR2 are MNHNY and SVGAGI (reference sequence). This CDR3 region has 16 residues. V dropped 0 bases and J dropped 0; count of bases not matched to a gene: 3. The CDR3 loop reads CASSYSGQGDSYEQYF. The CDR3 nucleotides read TGTGCCAGCAGTTACTCGGGACAGGGCGACTCCTACGAGCAGTACTTC.

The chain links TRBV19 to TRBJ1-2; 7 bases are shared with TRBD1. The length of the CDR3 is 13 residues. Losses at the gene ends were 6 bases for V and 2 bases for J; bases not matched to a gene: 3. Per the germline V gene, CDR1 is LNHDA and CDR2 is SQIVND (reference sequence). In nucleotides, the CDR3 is TGTGCCAGTAGGGAACAGGGGAACTATGGCTACACCTTC. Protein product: CASREQGNYGYTF.

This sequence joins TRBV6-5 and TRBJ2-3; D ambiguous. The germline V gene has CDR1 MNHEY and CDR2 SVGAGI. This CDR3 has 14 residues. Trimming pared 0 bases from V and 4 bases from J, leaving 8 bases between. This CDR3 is CASSYSRGADTQYF. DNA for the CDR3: TGTGCCAGCAGTTACTCACGAGGAGCAGATACGCAGTATTTT.

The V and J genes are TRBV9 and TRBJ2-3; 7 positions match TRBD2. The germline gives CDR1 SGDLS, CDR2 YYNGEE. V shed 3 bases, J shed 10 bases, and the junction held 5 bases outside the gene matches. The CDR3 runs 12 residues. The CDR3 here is CASSGGLYPQYF. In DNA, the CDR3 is TGTGCCAGCAGCGGGGGACTATATCCGCAGTATTTT.

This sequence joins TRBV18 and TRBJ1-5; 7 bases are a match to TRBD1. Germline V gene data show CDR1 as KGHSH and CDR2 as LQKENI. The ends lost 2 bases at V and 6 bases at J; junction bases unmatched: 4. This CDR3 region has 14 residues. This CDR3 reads CASSPEGARQPQHF. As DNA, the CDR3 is TGTGCCAGCTCACCAGAGGGGGCACGTCAGCCCCAGCATTTT.

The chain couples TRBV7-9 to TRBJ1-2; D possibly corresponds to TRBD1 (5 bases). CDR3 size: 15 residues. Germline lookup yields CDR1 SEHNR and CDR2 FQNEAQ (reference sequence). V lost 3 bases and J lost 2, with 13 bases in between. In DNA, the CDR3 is TGTGCCAGCAGCTTTGGGGCACTCCGAAACTATGGCTACACCTTC. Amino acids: CASSFGALRNYGYTF.

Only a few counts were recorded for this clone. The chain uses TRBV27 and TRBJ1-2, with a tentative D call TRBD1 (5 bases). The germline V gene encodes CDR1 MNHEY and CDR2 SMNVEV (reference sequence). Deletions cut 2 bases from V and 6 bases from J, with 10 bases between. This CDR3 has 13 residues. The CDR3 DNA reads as TGTGCCAGCAGTTTAAGGGGAACTCATGGCTACACCTTC. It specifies CASSLRGTHGYTF.

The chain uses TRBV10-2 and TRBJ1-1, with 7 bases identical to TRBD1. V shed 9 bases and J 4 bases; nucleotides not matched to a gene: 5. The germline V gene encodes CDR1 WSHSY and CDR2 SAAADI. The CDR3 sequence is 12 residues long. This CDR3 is CASRQGRTEAFF. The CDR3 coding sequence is TGCGCCAGTCGACAGGGTCGCACTGAAGCTTTCTTT.

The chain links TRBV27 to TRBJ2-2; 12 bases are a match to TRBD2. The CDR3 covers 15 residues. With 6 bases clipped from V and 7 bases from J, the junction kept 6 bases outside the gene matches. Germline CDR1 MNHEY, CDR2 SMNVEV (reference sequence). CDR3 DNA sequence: TGTGCCAGCAGGAGACTAGCGGGAGTAAGCGGGGAGCTGTTTTTT. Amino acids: CASRRLAGVSGELFF.

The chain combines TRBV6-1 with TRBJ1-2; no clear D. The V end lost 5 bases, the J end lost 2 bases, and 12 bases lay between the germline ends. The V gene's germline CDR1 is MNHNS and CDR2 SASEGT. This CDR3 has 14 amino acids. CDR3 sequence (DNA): TGTGCCAGCAGTTTCTTCGGGATCAACTATGGCTACACCTTC. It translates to CASSFFGINYGYTF.

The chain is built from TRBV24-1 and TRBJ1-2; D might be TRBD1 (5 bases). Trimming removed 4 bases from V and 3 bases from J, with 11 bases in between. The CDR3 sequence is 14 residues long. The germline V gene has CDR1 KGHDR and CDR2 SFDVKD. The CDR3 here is CATSEDGTDYGYTF. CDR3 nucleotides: TGTGCCACCAGTGAGGATGGGACTGACTATGGCTACACCTTC.